Below, 23 T cell receptor beta chains from the same sample are listed, as sequenced in a study of OX40 agonist ivuxolimab in advanced cancers. The data were produced by immunoSEQ multiplex PCR, yet TCRdb's version contains in-frame clones alone and is incomplete. The sample holds 60,000 to 85,000 clones, approximately 95% seen once. The material sequenced was CD4+ or CD8+ T cells sorted from blood, taken in a trial of the OX40 agonist ivuxolimab. The source of these receptors is an adult with an advanced solid tumor such as melanoma, head and neck, liver or kidney cancer.

This rearrangement joins TRBV29-1 to TRBJ2-3; the match to TRBD2 covers 15 bases. CDR3 length: 13 amino acids. Trimming at V came to 6 bases and at J to 6 bases, leaving 1 base not matched to a gene. The V gene's germline CDR1 is SQVTM and CDR2 ANQGSEA. The CDR3 here is CSVGTSGRDTQYF. The CDR3 DNA sequence: TGCAGCGTGGGGACTAGCGGGAGGGATACGCAGTATTTT.

The chain couples TRBV28 to TRBJ1-5, with D possibly TRBD1 on 6 matching bases. Germline-derived CDR1 and CDR2 are MDHEN and SYDVKM. The CDR3 has 16 amino acids. Trimming left V 2 bases short and J 5 bases short, with 16 bases between. This CDR3 reads CASSLLRGPQDQPQHF. The CDR3 coding sequence is TGTGCCAGCAGTTTACTTCGGGGGCCTCAGGATCAGCCCCAGCATTTT.

V and J are TRBV4-1 and TRBJ1-5; TRBD1 agrees at 12 bases. CDR3 length: 15 amino acids. After removal of 3 bases from V and 6 bases from J, the junction contained 3 bases not matched to a gene. CDR1 and CDR2 from the germline V gene are MGHRA and YSYEKL. This chain's CDR3 is CASSQGQGASQPQHF. The CDR3 nucleotides are TGCGCCAGCAGCCAGGGACAGGGGGCTAGTCAGCCCCAGCATTTT.

The chain links TRBV4-3 to TRBJ2-2; D unresolved. Trimming stripped 1 base from V and 6 bases from J, with 21 bases between. This CDR3 spans 18 amino acids. In germline, CDR1 is LGHNA, CDR2 YSLEER. Here the CDR3 DNA reads TGCGCCAGCAGCCAAGGAATGTCAGTCGGCGGACGGGCCGGGGAGCTGTTTTTT. Its translation: CASSQGMSVGGRAGELFF.

The chain uses TRBV19 and TRBJ1-1; D remains unclear. V was trimmed by 4 bases and J by 3 bases, leaving 6 bases between them. Germline V CDR1 and CDR2: LNHDA, SQIVND (reference sequence). The CDR3 length is 12 residues. CDR3 DNA: TGTGCCAGTAGTACGGGGTACACTGAAGCTTTCTTT. This sequence encodes CASSTGYTEAFF.

This rearrangement joins TRBV25-1 to TRBJ1-2; D unclear. This CDR3 region has 12 residues. V lost 2 bases and J lost 6, with 7 bases in between. Germline values: CDR1 MGHDK, CDR2 SYGVNS. The CDR3 sequence is CASSEGPHGYTF. The CDR3 DNA is TGTGCCAGCAGTGAAGGGCCACATGGCTACACCTTC.

This clone was recorded a few times. The chain combines TRBV10-1 with TRBJ1-1; D is undetermined. CDR3 length equals 13 residues. CDR1 is WNHNN, CDR2 SYGVQD, per germline (reference sequence). V lost 6 bases to trimming and J lost 5 bases, with 13 bases between them. The CDR3: CASSFTQETEAFF. DNA of the CDR3: TGCGCCAGCAGCTTCACCCAGGAGACTGAAGCTTTCTTT.

The chain employs TRBV19 and TRBJ2-7, with D possibly matching TRBD1 (6 bases). The germline V and J ends were trimmed by 3 bases and 3 bases, with 12 bases remaining between them. The CDR3 length is 14 residues. CDR1 and CDR2 from the germline V gene are LNHDA and SQIVND (reference sequence). The CDR3 sequence is CASSIWQGIYEQYF. The CDR3 DNA follows: TGTGCCAGTAGTATTTGGCAGGGGATCTACGAGCAGTACTTC. Full variable domain (remainder filled in from reference TRBV19 and TRBJ2-7): DGGITQSPKYLFRKEGQNVTLSCEQNLNHDAMYWYRQDPGQGLRLIYYSQIVNDFQKGDIAEGYSVSREKKESFPLTVTSAQKNPTAFYLCASSIWQGIYEQYFGPGTRLTVT.

This chain joins TRBV4-2 and TRBJ1-6; maybe TRBD1 (6 bases). V was pared by 3 bases and J by 9 bases, with 15 bases between. Germline V gene lookup returns CDR1 LGHNA and CDR2 YNFKEQ. This CDR3 contains 15 residues. CDR3 DNA sequence: TGTGCCAGCAGCCAGGGCACAGGGTACGGTTCACCCCTCCACTTT. Protein sequence: CASSQGTGYGSPLHF.

This chain links TRBV4-1 with TRBJ2-2; D may be TRBD2 (5 bases). The CDR3 length is 14 residues. Trimming removed 0 bases from V and 6 bases from J, with 8 bases in between. The germline V gene has CDR1 MGHRA and CDR2 YSYEKL. CDR3 protein: CASSQDPGAGELFF. In DNA, the CDR3 is TGCGCCAGCAGCCAAGATCCCGGGGCCGGGGAGCTGTTTTTT.

The gene calls are TRBV11-2 and TRBJ2-1; 10 nucleotides agree with TRBD2. This CDR3 spans 15 amino acids. V lost 5 bases to trimming and J lost 6 bases; unmatched junction nucleotides: 7. Germline CDR1 SGHAT, CDR2 FQNNGV. The CDR3 nucleotides are TGTGCCAGCAGCGTCCCGGGACTAGCGCCCAATGAGCAGTTCTTC. Translating it yields CASSVPGLAPNEQFF.

This sequence joins TRBV10-3 and TRBJ2-5, with D possibly matching TRBD2 (6 bases). The CDR3 has 15 amino acids. The V end was cut by 3 bases, the J end by 0 bases, with 11 bases between. CDR1 and CDR2 (germline): ENHRY, SYGVKD. As DNA, the CDR3 is TGTGCCATCAGTGAATTGACGGGAGACCAAGAGACCCAGTACTTC. Translated, it gives CAISELTGDQETQYF.

The gene calls are TRBV2 and TRBJ1-2; a weak D match, TRBD1 (5 bases). This CDR3 is built from 13 residues. Germline V CDR1 and CDR2: SNHLY, FYNNEI. V was trimmed by 4 bases and J by 0 bases, leaving 6 bases between them. The CDR3 loop reads CASSGGANYGYTF. In DNA, the CDR3 is TGTGCCAGCAGTGGGGGGGCTAACTATGGCTACACCTTC. Based on the CDR3 plus reference TRBV2 and TRBJ1-2, the full variable domain is EPEVTQTPSHQVTQMGQEVILRCVPISNHLYFYWYRQILGQKVEFLVSFYNNEISEKSEIFDDQFSVERPDGSNFTLKIRSTKLEDSAMYFCASSGGANYGYTFGSGTRLTVV.

The chain has TRBV7-9 and TRBJ2-1; unclear D gene. The CDR3 runs 15 residues. Trimming stripped 6 bases from V and 0 bases from J, with 12 bases between. Germline CDR1 SEHNR, CDR2 FQNEAQ (reference sequence). The CDR3 sequence is CASRQKADSYNEQFF. The CDR3 nucleotides read TGTGCCAGCAGACAAAAAGCTGACTCCTACAATGAGCAGTTCTTC.

This chain connects TRBV9 to TRBJ2-5; 7 bases map to TRBD1. CDR3 length: 14 residues. Germline V gene sequence: CDR1 SGDLS, CDR2 YYNGEE. Germline trimming cut 3 bases from V and 5 bases from J; bases unmatched to any gene: 7. CDR3 nucleotide sequence: TGTGCCAGCAGCGGGAGACAGGGCGTCGAGACCCAGTACTTC. This codes for CASSGRQGVETQYF. The full variable domain, rest sourced from reference TRBV9 and TRBJ2-5, is DSGVTQTPKHLITATGQRVTLRCSPRSGDLSVYWYQQSLDQGLQFLIQYYNGEERAKGNILERFSAQQFPDLHSELNLSSLELGDSALYFCASSGRQGVETQYFGPGTRLLVL.

This clone was seen a few times. V gene TRBV7-6 combines with J gene TRBJ1-2; D is perhaps TRBD1 (6 bases). The length of the CDR3 is 16 residues. The V gene's germline CDR1 is SGHVS and CDR2 FNYEAQ. V was trimmed by 4 bases and J by 4 bases, leaving 19 bases between them. CDR3 loop: CASSSEPTGILYGYTF. CDR3 DNA: TGTGCCAGCAGCTCCGAGCCAACAGGGATTCTCTATGGCTACACCTTC.

This clone was recorded once. The chain has TRBV5-6 and TRBJ2-1; 7 bases line up with TRBD1. This CDR3 is built from 15 residues. Germline loops: CDR1 SGHDT, CDR2 YYEEEE. Losses at the gene ends were 4 bases for V and 8 bases for J; bases not matched to a gene: 12. The CDR3 protein is CASSPRERQGDEQFF. Here the CDR3 DNA reads TGTGCCAGCAGCCCTCGCGAGAGACAGGGCGATGAGCAGTTCTTC.

The chain links TRBV27 to TRBJ2-2; no firm D call. This CDR3 spans 12 amino acids. V shed 1 base and J shed 3 bases, with 0 bases lying between them. The germline V gene has CDR1 MNHEY and CDR2 SMNVEV (reference sequence). The CDR3 sequence is CASSLYTGELFF. CDR3 nucleotide sequence: TGTGCCAGCAGTTTATACACCGGGGAGCTGTTTTTT.

The rearrangement joins TRBV23-1 to TRBJ1-2; D not resolved. TRBV23-1 is reported as an ORF; its role is uncertain. The CDR3 totals 14 residues. With 5 bases removed from V and 4 bases from J, the gap between germline ends came to 14 bases. The CDR3 sequence is CASSIVNGRYGYTF. CDR3 DNA sequence: TGCGCCAGCAGTATTGTCAACGGCCGCTATGGCTACACCTTC.

The chain carries TRBV18 and TRBJ2-6; D call uncertain. This CDR3 region has 15 residues. V gave up 0 bases and J gave up 2 bases, with 5 bases separating them. Looked up from germline, CDR1 is KGHSH and CDR2 is LQKENI. CDR3 in amino acids: CASSPPETGANVLTF. CDR3 in DNA: TGTGCCAGCTCACCACCGGAGACTGGGGCCAACGTCCTGACTTTC.

The rearrangement uses TRBV10-1 and TRBJ1-5, with a tentative D call TRBD1 (5 bases). The CDR3 runs to 13 residues. Deletions cut 0 bases from V and 6 bases from J, with 6 bases between. Germline lookup yields CDR1 WNHNN and CDR2 SYGVQD (reference sequence). The CDR3 sequence: CASSESGVQPQHF. CDR3 sequence (DNA): TGCGCCAGCAGTGAGTCAGGGGTTCAGCCCCAGCATTTT.

V usage is TRBV6-5 and J usage is TRBJ1-2; possible D gene TRBD1, 5 bases. Germline V gene data show CDR1 as MNHEY and CDR2 as SVGAGI. There are 13 residues in the CDR3. V lost 4 bases and J lost 6, with 12 bases in between. The CDR3 region is CASSLGRVNGYTF. Here the CDR3 DNA reads TGTGCCAGCAGTTTAGGCAGGGTTAATGGCTACACCTTC.

The chain uses TRBV12-5 and TRBJ1-1; tentative D call: TRBD1 (6 bases). This CDR3 has 13 residues. Trimming removed 1 base from V and 5 bases from J, with 8 bases in between. Per the germline V gene, CDR1 is LGHNT and CDR2 is FRNRAP. The CDR3 DNA reads as TGTGCTAGTGGTTTGGGGGGGGCGACTGAAGCTTTCTTT. Its protein product is CASGLGGATEAFF.